This TCR beta chain stems from a study of cytomegalovirus exposure and HLA in healthy donors (dated by TCRdb to the late 2010s). Broadly, across the study: An earlier analysis of roughly 630 of the donors reported about 250 Gb of sequence data and more than 90 million unique TCR beta sequences from around 200 million T cells. An early release that covered about 600 HLA-typed donors contained about 290 gigabases of sequencing data and tens of millions of unique TCR sequences. Of the roughly 400 genotyped donors, less than 85% were placed in the genetic ancestry cluster associated with self-reported Caucasian donors. The study was designed to test whether signatures of past pathogen exposure could be identified by cataloging public T cell receptors. The study used immunosequencing to profile the T cell repertoires of about 670 subjects and linked those repertoires to cytomegalovirus serostatus. In addition to the first cohort of roughly 700 subjects, a separate validation cohort of approximately 110 different subjects was used. The study combined high-throughput TCR immunosequencing, statistical association of individual TCRs with disease status, and machine learning to predict cytomegalovirus infection status. A later analysis re-analyzed previously published TCR beta repertoires from 500 to 700 donors and added high-resolution HLA genotyping to study TCR occurrence patterns. The later analysis used no new phenotypic data to find candidate immune exposures, relying instead on TCR beta sequences and their occurrence across donors. An earlier analysis of approximately 640 of the donors applied high-throughput TCR beta sequencing to assess whether each TCR beta V gene segment acted as functional or pseudogenic. Alongside the repertoire data, information on donor age, sex, ethnicity and CMV serostatus was compiled. A later genetic analysis used genome-wide SNP genotypes for about 60% of the roughly 700 donors, treating that subset as a discovery cohort. All discovery cohort repertoires had been generated on a single sequencing platform. HLA typing included class I and class II loci at four-digit resolution. Typing coverage differed by locus: A, B, C, DRB1 and DQB1 were typed in about 620-630 donors, DQA1 in about 510, DPA1 in some 610, and DPB1 in 472. About 5 DR-DQ haplotypes were handled as single units for association and clustering, since linkage in the cohort was strong. On average, around 240,000 unique TCR beta nucleotide sequences were sequenced per donor among a few hundred genotyped donors of the cohort, with approximately 18% of those sequences being non-productive. Summary of the overall study and its limitations: HLA typing was unavailable for some donors at each locus, so association tests used only the typed subset. According to a later analysis, most CMV-associated TCR beta chains appeared to be HLA-restricted, and the HLA associations seemed to be driven largely by CMV exposure. A few of the identified cytomegalovirus-associated TCR beta chains were confirmed in vitro to be specific for cytomegalovirus antigens. According to the authors, the approach could potentially be generalized to other disease states and immunological phenotypes. Assigning TCR associations to individual alleles was difficult when HLA alleles, especially DR and DQ, strongly co-occurred. The only immune exposure information available for the cohort was CMV serostatus. An association between a missense DCLRE1C variant and V-gene and J-gene trimming of TCR beta chains was found in a later genetic analysis and replicated in an independent cohort. This cohort had only TCR beta chains sequenced, and the lack of alpha or paired-chain data limited which features could be detected. Most TCR sequences were seen in very few donors, while some public TCRs were found in many individuals. The classifier was reported to diagnose cytomegalovirus status with high specificity and sensitivity in both the original cohort and the validation cohort. According to a later genetic analysis, donors in an Asian-associated ancestry cluster had fewer N-insertions in productive TCRs than the approximately 690-donor mean. According to a later analysis, TCR association rates differed among HLA loci, with DRB1 alleles showing the most associated TCRs and HLA-C alleles showing the fewest. A later analysis reported that several top co-occurrence clusters appeared linked to parvovirus B19, influenza, CMV and Epstein-Barr virus. In an earlier analysis of over 550 of the donors, most TCR beta V segments were observed in productive rearrangements about 87% or about 30% of the time, broadly matching IMGT annotations. Roughly uniform sequencing depth across donors was assumed in presence/absence analyses, although this assumption may not hold. In the study, around 150 TCR beta chains were listed as associated with cytomegalovirus. Some IMGT-functional V segments, including TRBV6-2 and TRBV6-3, could not be distinguished by the 87-base-pair reads and were therefore excluded. A later analysis found that HLA-associated TCR beta chains were more clonally expanded and had lower generation probabilities than equally common non-associated chains. In a later analysis, some 17,000 TCR beta sequences were associated with specific HLA alleles at a false discovery rate of 0.05. Because counts were too low, some 17 rarely observed V segments, including chromosome 9 orphons, were left out of the earlier analysis of several hundred of the donors. The sequencing pipeline was judged likely to have produced a cluster of highly shared sequence variants as a technical artifact. A further reported finding was that TCR beta sequences accurately predicted the HLA-A and HLA-B alleles for most subjects in the first cohort. Linkage disequilibrium might explain the correlated functional status among segregating V segments, but an unknown experimental factor could not be ruled out.

The cohort consisted of 600 or so healthy bone marrow donors. All cohort members were sampled while nominally healthy, although unrecorded immune exposures were likely present. The donor was CMV seronegative and was included in the group of a few hundred seronegative cohort members. A peripheral blood sample was collected from each donor, and TCR beta sequencing was performed on peripheral blood mononuclear cells. Genomic DNA was extracted from the blood cell samples with the Qiagen DNeasy Blood Extraction Kit. Worth noting for this clone: The clone's antigen remains unknown. No qualities accompany the bases; no much larger clone lies one base away.

As encoded in the germline V gene, CDR1 is MRHNA while CDR2 is SNTAGT. Deletion took 3 bases off V and 1 base off J, with a span of 11 bases between the germline ends. The CDR3 has 15 amino acids, counting the end cysteine and phenylalanine. Of the read, only the CDR3 DNA is kept; its 45 bases are in frame from base 1. Library construction relied on the immunoSEQ multiplex PCR assay. A mixture of 60 forward primers for TCR Vbeta segments and 13 reverse primers for TCR Jbeta segments was used in the multiplex PCR. Amplification of the CDR3 region of rearranged TCR beta genes was performed with a multiplex PCR assay on genomic DNA. The amplified TCR beta libraries were sequenced on the Illumina HiSeq System as 87-base-pair reads. The published analysis was carried out like this. A later analysis counted approximately 84 million unique TCR beta chains across the 500 to 850 repertoires, and around 12 million of these chains were shared by at least two donors. A nearest-neighbor algorithm error-corrected the raw reads and collapsed the reads into unique sequences, merging closely related sequences to remove PCR and sequencing errors. To assign V, D and J gene segments, CDR3 sequences were aligned to IMGT reference sequences. For a sequence to be retained, a match of at least six nucleotides to both a V gene segment and a J gene segment was required. Rearrangements were called productive when the CDR3 lacked stop codons and stayed in frame with V and J; all others were non-productive. Following IMGT convention, CDR3 was defined as the stretch from the second conserved V-encoded cysteine to the conserved J-encoded phenylalanine. Sequences without an unambiguous match to a single V gene segment were excluded from the earlier analysis of 450 to 650 of the donors. In an earlier analysis of approximately 610 of the donors, V segments were called functional above 56.7% productive rearrangements and were called segregating when the between-donor standard deviation exceeded 5%. A statistical classification framework was built for diagnosing cytomegalovirus status from the catalog of TCR beta chain sequences. V and J gene assignment, in a later analysis, came from comparing TCR nucleotide sequences with IMGT/GENE-DB human TR gene sequences. In a later analysis, CDR3 sequences and most-parsimonious VDJ recombination scenarios were assigned using the TCRdist pipeline. In a later analysis, every TCR beta chain was defined by the combination of its CDR3 amino acid sequence and its V-gene family, and reads without a unique V-gene family were dropped. To address suspected cross-contamination and a sequencing artifact, a later analysis removed around 590 highly shared, low-generation-probability nucleotide sequences. In a later analysis, a clonal expansion index for each public chain was calculated from normalized within-repertoire ranks of inferred template counts. In a later analysis, generation probabilities were computed using a VDJ recombination model fitted to out-of-frame rearrangements, and the results were checked against IGoR. Hypergeometric tests were used in a later analysis to score TCR-TCR, TCR-HLA and TCR-CMV co-occurrence, with a repertoire-size bias correction applied to the TCR pairs. To estimate false discovery rates, a later analysis permuted the HLA or CMV assignments 20 times. In a later analysis, co-occurring TCRs were grouped using DBSCAN, and TCRdist sequence similarity was added for clustering within HLA-allele-positive subsets. Repertoires with fewer than 30,000 or more than 120,000 public chains, plus five repertoires with anomalous nucleotide sharing, were excluded from co-occurrence clustering. In TCRdb, the immuneACCESS table is reduced to in-frame sequences with V and J assigned. These tables do not hold every clone; where another copy was compared, an unresolved V gene accounts for under half, and the others remain unexplained. D and trimming come from the DNA, and the V and J calls and clone size come from that table. The sample has about 190,000 clones on record, over 60% of them singletons. Together, the top ten hold about 1% of the sample.

The sequence joins TRBV6-4 to TRBJ2-3, with an unclear D gene assignment. This TCR was recovered from a woman aged 40 to 49 in good health and CMV-seronegative. Sequencing used PBMCs. The DNA sequence follows: TGTGCCAGCAGTGATGAGGCCAGAGGCACAGATACGCAGTATTTT. Translated, this is CASSDEARGTDTQYF.